This T cell receptor (beta chain) was retrieved from a study of shared clonotypes between healthy human individuals. Study findings and constraints: Naive subsets generally had larger estimated richness than memory subsets. What rarefaction showed was incomplete sorted-subset sequencing despite large depth. Roughly 5% of naive CD4 clonotypes were common to a handful of donors.

To note about this clone: Its antigen is not identified.

Method: immunoSEQ multiplex PCR; TCRdb's copy keeps in-frame clones and lacks some. This sample has 700,000 to 950,000 clones, with around 96% found just once. CD45RO-negative CD8 cells positively selected for CCR7 made up the naive population, which excluded terminally differentiated effector memory CD45RA+ cells. The donors, healthy adults who were HIV-negative, had experienced no recent acute infections or vaccinations. The germline CDR1 and CDR2 sequences are MNHEY and SVGAGI. The V segment lost 6 bases and the J segment 4 bases; nucleotides outside the gene matches: 4. This CDR3 has 14 residues.

This chain uses TRBV6-5 with TRBJ2-7, with 12 bases lining up with TRBD2. The clonotype originates from a man in his thirties or forties in good health. Sample: naive CD8+ T cells sorted from blood. The CDR3 sequence: CASRTSGSVYEQYF. Here the CDR3 DNA reads TGTGCCAGCAGGACTAGCGGGAGTGTTTACGAGCAGTACTTC.